These 10 T cell receptor beta chains share one sample of origin, sequenced in a study of cytomegalovirus exposure and HLA in healthy donors. The PCR contained 60 Vbeta and 13 Jbeta primers. Sequencing used immunoSEQ multiplex PCR; TCRdb keeps in-frame clones, though not all of them. The table lists tens of thousands of clones, 70% of them singletons. The sequencing sample was made of PBMCs. These receptors were collected from a woman in her sixties in good health and CMV-seropositive.

This clone was counted once. This rearrangement joins TRBV6-5 to TRBJ1-6; D is uncertain. Trimming took 0 bases from V and 4 from J, leaving 7 bases between them. CDR1 and CDR2 (germline): MNHEY, SVGAGI. This CDR3 contains 15 residues. CDR3 sequence (DNA): TGTGCCAGCAGTTACTCAGCAGGATATAATTCACCCCTCCACTTT. The encoded protein is CASSYSAGYNSPLHF.

This clone was seen just once. The chain recombines TRBV7-6 with TRBJ1-1, with no clear D. The CDR3 runs to 14 residues. The germline V gene encodes CDR1 SGHVS and CDR2 FNYEAQ. The ends were cut back, 4 bases at V and 7 bases at J, with 16 bases in the middle. This CDR3 is CASSSQSLSLEAFF. CDR3 sequence (DNA): TGTGCCAGCAGCTCCCAAAGCCTAAGCCTTGAAGCTTTCTTT.

This clone has more than one count but fewer than ten. V gene TRBV5-3 combines with J gene TRBJ2-2, with a possible D match to TRBD2 (5 bases). TRBV5-3 is an ORF; its function is uncertain. The CDR3 contains 17 residues. Trimming removed 1 base from V and 0 bases from J, with 13 bases in between. CDR3: CARSLSPERSNTGELFF. Here the CDR3 DNA reads TGTGCCAGAAGCTTGTCACCTGAGCGGTCGAACACCGGGGAGCTGTTTTTT.

J is TRBJ2-4 and V is TRBV6-1; D call uncertain. V dropped 5 bases and J dropped 9 bases, with 17 bases sitting between them. The CDR3 covers 14 residues. Germline values: CDR1 MNHNS, CDR2 SASEGT. The CDR3 spells CASSKTTSISIQYF. The DNA for the CDR3 is TGTGCCAGCAGTAAGACAACCTCTATTAGCATTCAGTACTTC.

The chain links TRBV7-9 to TRBJ1-1; D remains ambiguous. The CDR3 totals 14 residues. The germline gives CDR1 SEHNR, CDR2 FQNEAQ (reference sequence). The V end lost 5 bases, the J end lost 4 bases, and 14 bases lay between the germline ends. The CDR3 coding sequence is TGTGCCAGCAGCCCTCGGGAGGGTGGCACTGAAGCTTTCTTT. It encodes CASSPREGGTEAFF.

The V gene is TRBV2, the J gene TRBJ1-1; 8 bases align to TRBD1. Germline CDR1 reads SNHLY; CDR2 reads FYNNEI. CDR3 length equals 12 residues. After removal of 8 bases from V and 7 bases from J, the junction contained 6 bases not matched to a gene. For the CDR3, the DNA is TGTGCCAGCCTCTCAGGGGGCGTTGAAGCTTTCTTT. This gives the protein CASLSGGVEAFF.

This rearrangement joins TRBV5-4 to TRBJ1-2, with D unresolved. V shed 2 bases and J shed 0 bases, with 14 bases lying between them. This CDR3 has 16 residues. Germline CDR1 reads SGHNT; CDR2 reads YYREEE (reference sequence). CDR3 sequence: CASSFESGRANYGYTF. The CDR3 DNA reads TGTGCCAGCAGCTTCGAGTCAGGTAGAGCTAACTATGGCTACACCTTC. Full variable domain (remainder filled in from reference TRBV5-4 and TRBJ1-2): ETGVTQSPTHLIKTRGQQVTLRCSSQSGHNTVSWYQQALGQGPQFIFQYYREEENGRGNFPPRFSGLQFPNYSSELNVNALELDDSALYLCASSFESGRANYGYTFGSGTRLTVV.

The chain is built from TRBV9 and TRBJ1-2, with D unclear. The CDR3 extends over 16 amino acids. The V gene lost 3 bases and the J gene lost 7 bases, with 22 bases spanning the gap. In germline, CDR1 is SGDLS, CDR2 YYNGEE. The CDR3 coding sequence is TGTGCCAGCAGCGCTGTATCGAACTCGATGGGCCTTGGCTACACCTTC. Translation gives CASSAVSNSMGLGYTF. Full variable domain (missing parts from reference TRBV9 and TRBJ1-2): DSGVTQTPKHLITATGQRVTLRCSPRSGDLSVYWYQQSLDQGLQFLIQYYNGEERAKGNILERFSAQQFPDLHSELNLSSLELGDSALYFCASSAVSNSMGLGYTFGSGTRLTVV.

J is TRBJ1-4 and V is TRBV7-9, with TRBD1 as a possible D gene (6 bases). The CDR3 is 16 residues long. Germline loops: CDR1 SEHNR, CDR2 FQNEAQ (reference sequence). Trimming removed 0 bases at V and 3 bases at J, with 11 bases between. For the CDR3, the DNA is TGTGCCAGCAGCTTAGCGAGACAGGAGCCTAATGAAAAACTGTTTTTT. Translated, it gives CASSLARQEPNEKLFF.

This rearrangement joins TRBV7-3 to TRBJ2-7, with 7 bases that match TRBD2. The trim removed 5 bases at V and 7 bases at J, leaving 8 bases unmatched. The CDR3 length is 13 residues. The germline V gene has CDR1 SGHTA and CDR2 FQGTGA. The CDR3 DNA reads as TGTGCCAGCAGCCCCGGGACTACGGGAGAGCAGTACTTC. It codes for CASSPGTTGEQYF.